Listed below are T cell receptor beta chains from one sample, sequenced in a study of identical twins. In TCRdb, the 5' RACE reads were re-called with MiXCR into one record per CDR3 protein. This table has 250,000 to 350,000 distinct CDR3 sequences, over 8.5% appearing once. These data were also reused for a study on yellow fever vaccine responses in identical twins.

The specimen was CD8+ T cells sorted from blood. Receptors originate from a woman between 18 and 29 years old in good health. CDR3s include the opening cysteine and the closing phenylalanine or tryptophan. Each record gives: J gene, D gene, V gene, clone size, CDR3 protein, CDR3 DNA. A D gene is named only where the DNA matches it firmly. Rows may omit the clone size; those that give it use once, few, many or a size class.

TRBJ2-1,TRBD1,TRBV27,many,CASSSGQGAYNEQFF,TGTGCCAGCAGTTCCGGACAGGGGGCGTACAATGAGCAGTTCTTC
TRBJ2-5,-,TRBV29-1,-,CSVETSEGKKTQYF,TGCAGCGTTGAAACCTCCGAGGGGAAAAAGACCCAGTACTTC
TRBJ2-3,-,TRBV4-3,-,CASSQEAEDTQYF,TGCGCCAGCAGCCAAGAAGCGGAAGATACGCAGTATTTT
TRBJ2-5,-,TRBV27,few,CASSPLEGVVETQYF,TGTGCCAGCAGTCCCCTCGAGGGAGTCGTAGAGACCCAGTACTTC
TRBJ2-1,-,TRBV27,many,CASSLAGSEFF,TGTGCCAGCAGTTTAGCAGGATCTGAGTTCTTC
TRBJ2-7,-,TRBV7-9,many,CASSFDSYEQYF,TGTGCCAGCAGCTTCGACAGCTACGAGCAGTACTTC
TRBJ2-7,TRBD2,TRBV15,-,CATSRGSSGSYEQYF,TGTGCCACCAGCAGAGGATCTAGCGGGAGTTACGAGCAGTACTTC
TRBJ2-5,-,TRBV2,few,CASSEAGIETQYF,TGTGCCAGCAGTGAAGCTGGGATAGAGACCCAGTACTTC
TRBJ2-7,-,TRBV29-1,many,CSVRGGLSYEQYF,TGCAGCGTTCGTGGCGGACTCTCCTACGAGCAGTACTTC
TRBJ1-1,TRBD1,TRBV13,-,CASSSGQGATEAFF,TGTGCCAGCAGCTCGGGACAGGGGGCAACTGAAGCTTTCTTT
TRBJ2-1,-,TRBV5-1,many,CASSIAGQSPFF,TGCGCCAGCAGCATCGCGGGCCAAAGCCCGTTCTTC
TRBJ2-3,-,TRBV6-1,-,CASTYGTSTDTQYF,TGTGCCAGCACCTACGGGACTAGCACAGATACGCAGTATTTT
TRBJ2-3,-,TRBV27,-,CASSLFLETSTDTQYF,TGTGCCAGCAGTTTATTCCTCGAGACTAGCACAGATACGCAGTATTTT
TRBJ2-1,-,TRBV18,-,CASSSSESSYNEQFF,TGTGCCAGCTCATCTAGCGAAAGCTCCTACAATGAGCAGTTCTTC
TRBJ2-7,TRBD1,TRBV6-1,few,CASSEGQGAYEQYF,TGTGCCAGCAGTGAAGGACAGGGGGCGTACGAGCAGTACTTC
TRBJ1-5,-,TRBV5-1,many,CASSPSIDLGQPQHF,TGCGCCAGCAGCCCCTCTATCGATCTTGGGCAGCCCCAGCATTTT
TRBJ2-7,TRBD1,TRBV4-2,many,CASSQGTGNNFEQYF,TGTGCCAGCAGCCAAGGGACAGGTAATAATTTCGAGCAGTACTTC
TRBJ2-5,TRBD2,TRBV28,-,CASSLRGGRETQYF,TGTGCCAGCAGTTTACGGGGGGGCCGGGAGACCCAGTACTTC
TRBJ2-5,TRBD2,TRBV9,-,CASSVGPGGASETQYF,TGTGCCAGCAGCGTAGGTCCCGGGGGGGCCTCGGAGACCCAGTACTTC
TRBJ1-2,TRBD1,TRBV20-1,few,CSAPGTGSGYTF,TGCAGTGCGCCCGGGACAGGCTCGGGCTACACCTTC
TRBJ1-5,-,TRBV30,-,CAWRKGNGGNQPQHF,TGTGCCTGGAGGAAGGGAAACGGGGGCAATCAGCCCCAGCATTTT
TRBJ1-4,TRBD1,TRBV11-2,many,CASSGYQGTGEEKLFF,TGTGCCAGCAGCGGCTATCAGGGGACAGGGGAAGAAAAACTGTTTTTT
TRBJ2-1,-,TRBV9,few,CASSVVGSAEQFF,TGTGCCAGCAGCGTAGTGGGGAGCGCCGAGCAGTTCTTC
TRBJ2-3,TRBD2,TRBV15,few,CATSRYTSGGRGDTQYF,TGTGCCACCAGCAGGTATACTAGCGGGGGGCGTGGAGATACGCAGTATTTT
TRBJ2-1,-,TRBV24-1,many,CATSERLRYNEQFF,TGTGCCACCAGTGAACGCCTCAGGTACAATGAGCAGTTCTTC
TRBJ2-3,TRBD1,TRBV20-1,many,CSATLGDRVYSTDTQYF,TGCAGTGCCACGCTCGGGGACAGGGTTTATAGCACAGATACGCAGTATTTT
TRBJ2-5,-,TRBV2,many,CASSEVGETQYF,TGTGCCAGCAGTGAAGTGGGTGAGACCCAGTACTTC
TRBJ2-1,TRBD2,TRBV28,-,CASRRTSGGFGEQFF,TGTGCCAGCAGGAGGACTAGCGGGGGTTTTGGTGAGCAGTTCTTC
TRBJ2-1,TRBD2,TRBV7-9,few,CASSPGLAGAGNEQFF,TGTGCCAGCAGTCCGGGACTAGCGGGGGCTGGCAATGAGCAGTTCTTC
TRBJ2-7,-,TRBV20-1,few,CSAGAGESYEQYF,TGCAGTGCTGGGGCAGGGGAGAGCTACGAGCAGTACTTC
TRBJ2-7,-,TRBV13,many,CASSLNGKSLVYEQYF,TGTGCCAGCAGCTTAAATGGGAAGTCATTAGTCTACGAGCAGTACTTC
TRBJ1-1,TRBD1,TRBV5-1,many,CASRTGSAEAFF,TGCGCCAGCAGGACAGGGAGTGCTGAAGCTTTCTTT
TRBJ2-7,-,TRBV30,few,CAWSEGAYEQYF,TGTGCCTGGAGTGAGGGTGCCTACGAGCAGTACTTC
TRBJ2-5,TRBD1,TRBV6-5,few,CASSYSRDRVGETQYF,TGTGCCAGCAGTTACTCGAGAGACAGGGTGGGAGAGACCCAGTACTTC
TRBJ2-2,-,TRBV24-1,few,CATSDLGAGELFF,TGTGCCACCAGTGATTTAGGGGCCGGGGAGCTGTTTTTT
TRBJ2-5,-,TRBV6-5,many,CASSYSQGVETQYF,TGTGCCAGCAGTTACTCTCAAGGGGTAGAGACCCAGTACTTC
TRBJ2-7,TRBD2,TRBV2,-,CASSVELAGEYEQYF,TGTGCCAGCAGTGTAGAACTAGCGGGGGAATACGAGCAGTACTTC
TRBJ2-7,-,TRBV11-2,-,CASSYSSAQTYEQYF,TGTGCCAGCAGCTATTCTAGCGCACAAACCTACGAGCAGTACTTC
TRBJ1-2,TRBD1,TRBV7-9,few,CASSPGTGWRDTF,TGTGCCAGCAGCCCAGGGACAGGGTGGCGAGACACCTTC
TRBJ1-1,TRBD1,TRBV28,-,CATTDRQGDTEAFF,TGTGCCACTACCGATCGACAGGGGGACACTGAAGCTTTCTTT
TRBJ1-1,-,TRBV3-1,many,CASSQVYRPNTEAFF,TGTGCCAGCAGCCAAGTATACAGGCCGAACACTGAAGCTTTCTTT
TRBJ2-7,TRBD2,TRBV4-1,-,CASSQESGGRYEQYF,TGCGCCAGCAGCCAAGAGTCGGGAGGCCGGTACGAGCAGTACTTC
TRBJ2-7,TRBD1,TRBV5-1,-,CASSHPGTGVNEQYF,TGCGCCAGCAGCCACCCCGGGACAGGGGTAAACGAGCAGTACTTC
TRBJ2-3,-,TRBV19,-,CASSIVGGGTDTQYF,TGTGCCAGTAGTATCGTCGGAGGGGGCACAGATACGCAGTATTTT
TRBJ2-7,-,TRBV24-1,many,CATSDADTAYEQYF,TGTGCCACCAGTGATGCCGACACGGCCTACGAGCAGTACTTC